The 22 T cell receptor beta chains below all came from one sample that was sequenced in a study of cytomegalovirus exposure and HLA in healthy donors. Primers: 60 Vbeta forward and 13 Jbeta reverse. Method: immunoSEQ multiplex PCR; TCRdb's copy keeps in-frame clones and lacks some. The sample consists of 75,000 to 95,000 clones, less than 70% of them appearing once. Sample: PBMCs. The source is a man aged 45 to 65 in good health and CMV-seronegative.

This clone has just one count. This CDR3 reads CASSGSGAAYNEQFF. CDR3 bases: TGTGCCAGCAGCGGGAGCGGGGCGGCCTACAATGAGCAGTTCTTC. This chain links TRBV9 with TRBJ2-1; 7 nucleotides align to TRBD2. The CDR3 totals 15 residues. J was trimmed by 2 bases and V by 3 bases; bases with no gene match: 5. Germline V gene sequence: CDR1 SGDLS, CDR2 YYNGEE.

The rearrangement uses TRBV4-3 and TRBJ1-5, with no clear D. The germline V gene encodes CDR1 LGHNA and CDR2 YSLEER. V lost 5 bases, J lost 1 base, and 9 bases lay in between. The CDR3 spans 14 residues. The CDR3 protein is CASSSQESNQPQHF. In nucleotides, the CDR3 is TGCGCCAGCAGCTCTCAGGAAAGCAATCAGCCCCAGCATTTT.

The rearrangement joins TRBV9 to TRBJ1-5; 8 bases map to TRBD1. The germline V gene has CDR1 SGDLS and CDR2 YYNGEE. The CDR3 has 13 residues. Trimming cost V 3 bases and J 6 bases; bases outside gene matches: 2. The CDR3 loop reads CASSAGQGQPQHF. The DNA of the CDR3 is TGTGCCAGCAGCGCCGGACAGGGTCAGCCCCAGCATTTT.

This chain connects TRBV11-2 to TRBJ1-2; D possibly corresponds to TRBD1 (5 bases). The V end lost 2 bases, the J end lost 8 bases, and 15 bases lay between the germline ends. CDR3 length: 14 amino acids. The germline V gene has CDR1 SGHAT and CDR2 FQNNGV. The CDR3, as DNA: TGTGCCAGCAGCTTACCGGGGGGAAGGTGGGGCTACACCTTC. Its protein product is CASSLPGGRWGYTF.

This clone was found once. The chain uses TRBV5-1 and TRBJ1-4; D is unclear. The germline gives CDR1 SGHRS, CDR2 YFSETQ. This CDR3 spans 14 amino acids. Deletions cut 7 bases from V and 7 bases from J, with 17 bases between. CDR3 DNA: TGCGCCAGCCGCCCGGGGTCGGTGGGTGAAAAACTGTTTTTT. Translation gives CASRPGSVGEKLFF.

This clone has a single count. The chain carries TRBV5-4 and TRBJ2-3, with TRBD1 matching 9 bases. Unmatched junction bases numbered 5, after V lost 6 bases and J lost 3 bases. Germline V CDR1 and CDR2: SGHNT, YYREEE (reference sequence). The CDR3 is 14 residues long. CDR3 residues: CASKPGQGTDTQYF. The CDR3 nucleotides read TGTGCCAGCAAACCGGGACAGGGAACAGATACGCAGTATTTT.

The chain uses TRBV7-9 and TRBJ1-1, with 7 bases matching TRBD1. With 4 bases clipped from V and 0 bases from J, the junction kept 8 bases outside the gene matches. Germline CDR1 and CDR2: SEHNR and FQNEAQ (reference sequence). The CDR3 totals 16 residues. CDR3 nucleotides: TGTGCCAGCAGCTCCTCAGGGGGGTTTTTGAACACTGAAGCTTTCTTT. Translating it yields CASSSSGGFLNTEAFF.

DNA of the CDR3: TGTGCCAGTAGTGTCCCGGGGACCTACAATGAGCAGTTCTTC. Protein: CASSVPGTYNEQFF. The chain is built from TRBV19 and TRBJ2-1; possibly TRBD2 for D (5 bases). CDR1 is LNHDA, CDR2 SQIVND, per germline (reference sequence). There are 14 residues in the CDR3. V shed 5 bases and J shed 2 bases, with 10 bases lying between them.

The chain combines TRBV10-1 with TRBJ2-3; TRBD1 is a possible D gene (6 bases). Germline lookup yields CDR1 WNHNN and CDR2 SYGVQD (reference sequence). The CDR3 is made up of 19 amino acids. V lost 2 bases, J lost 0 bases, and 21 bases lay in between. CDR3 DNA sequence: TGCGCCAGCAGTGAGACTTGGGACACCTTACGACTTAGCACAGATACGCAGTATTTT. This translates into CASSETWDTLRLSTDTQYF.

This clone has only one observation. This chain links TRBV18 with TRBJ2-2; D not resolved. V was clipped by 1 base and J by 6 bases, with 6 bases between them. CDR1 is KGHSH and CDR2 is LQKENI in the germline V gene. This CDR3 region has 13 residues. In DNA form, the CDR3 reads TGTGCCAGCTCACCACTCGGTCCCGGGGAGCTGTTTTTT. This gives the protein CASSPLGPGELFF.

This chain connects TRBV4-3 to TRBJ1-2; weak D call: TRBD1 (6 bases). Between the trimmed V and J ends, which lost 5 bases and 5 bases, there was a span of 9 bases. The CDR3 extends over 12 amino acids. Per germline, CDR1 LGHNA and CDR2 YSLEER. The CDR3, as DNA: TGCGCCAGCAGCTCACAGGGTTATGGCTACACCTTC. It is translated as CASSSQGYGYTF.

This clone was seen a handful of times. The chain employs TRBV13 and TRBJ1-1, with 7 bases lining up with TRBD1. The germline V gene has CDR1 PRHDT and CDR2 FYEKMQ (reference sequence). This CDR3 region has 15 residues. With V trimmed by 5 bases and J by 0 bases, 6 bases remained unmatched. The CDR3 sequence: CASSDGQAMNTEAFF. CDR3 DNA sequence: TGTGCCAGCAGCGACGGACAGGCAATGAACACTGAAGCTTTCTTT.

The rearrangement joins TRBV5-6 to TRBJ1-5; no reliable D call. CDR3 size: 14 residues. V was trimmed by 0 bases and J by 5 bases, leaving 9 bases between them. Germline CDR1 reads SGHDT; CDR2 reads YYEEEE. The CDR3 nucleotides read TGTGCCAGCAGCTTGGGGGCCCGTGATCAGCCCCAGCATTTT. It codes for CASSLGARDQPQHF.

This clone appeared a single time. The rearrangement links TRBV20-1 to TRBJ2-7; no clear D gene. CDR1 is DFQATT, CDR2 SNEGSKA, per germline (reference sequence). The length of the CDR3 is 11 residues. Deletions cut 6 bases from V and 6 bases from J, with 12 bases between. CDR3: CSASARPEQYF. The CDR3 DNA reads as TGCAGTGCCTCCGCCAGGCCCGAGCAGTACTTC.

This clone was observed a handful of times. The chain is built from TRBV5-1 and TRBJ2-5; the D gene is possibly TRBD1 (6 bases). V was trimmed by 1 base and J by 5 bases, leaving 18 bases between them. The CDR3 runs 16 residues. Germline assignment: CDR1 SGHRS and CDR2 YFSETQ. This chain's CDR3 is CASSLSQGQRGETQYF. The CDR3 DNA is TGCGCCAGCAGCTTGAGCCAGGGACAAAGAGGGGAGACCCAGTACTTC. The whole variable domain, remainder taken from reference TRBV5-1 and TRBJ2-5, is KAGVTQTPRYLIKTRGQQVTLSCSPISGHRSVSWYQQTPGQGLQFLFEYFSETQRNKGNFPGRFSGRQFSNSRSEMNVSTLELGDSALYLCASSLSQGQRGETQYFGPGTRLLVL.

The chain is built from TRBV27 and TRBJ1-2; the D gene is possibly TRBD1 (5 bases). V dropped 0 bases and J dropped 6 bases, with 20 bases sitting between them. Germline-derived CDR1 and CDR2 are MNHEY and SMNVEV (reference sequence). This CDR3 spans 17 amino acids. The CDR3 sequence is CASSLSPGGVPKDGYTF. DNA for the CDR3: TGTGCCAGCAGTTTATCCCCCGGGGGGGTTCCTAAGGATGGCTACACCTTC.

V usage is TRBV29-1 and J usage is TRBJ1-2; 9 bases line up with TRBD1. V gave up 7 bases and J gave up 2 bases; unmatched junction bases: 2. CDR3 length: 12 residues. CDR1 is SQVTM, CDR2 ANQGSEA, per germline. In nucleotides, the CDR3 is TGCAGCGGGGGGACAGGGAACTATGGCTACACCTTC. Translated: CSGGTGNYGYTF.

V and J are TRBV5-8 and TRBJ1-6; possible D gene TRBD1, 5 bases. Trimming took off 0 bases at V and 10 bases at J, with 14 bases between the two ends. The CDR3 loop spans 15 amino acids. Germline V gene lookup returns CDR1 SGHTS and CDR2 YDEGEE. For the CDR3, the DNA is TGTGCCAGCAGCTTGGCAGGGAAGAAAAACTCACCCCTCCACTTT. Translated: CASSLAGKKNSPLHF.

V is TRBV6-5 and J is TRBJ2-2; 7 bases are shared with TRBD2. Germline V gives CDR1 MNHEY, CDR2 SVGAGI. There are 14 residues in the CDR3. V lost 6 bases and J lost 4; bases outside the gene matches: 5. The CDR3 spells CASSPGGGTGELFF. DNA for the CDR3: TGTGCCAGCAGCCCGGGCGGGGGCACCGGGGAGCTGTTTTTT.

The chain employs TRBV4-3 and TRBJ1-1; 9 bases are a match to TRBD1. Germline lookup yields CDR1 LGHNA and CDR2 YSLEER. The ends lost 0 bases at V and 4 bases at J; junction bases unmatched: 6. The CDR3 runs to 16 residues. The CDR3 nucleotides read TGCGCCAGCAGCCAAGAGACGGGACAGGGAGGCACTGAAGCTTTCTTT. Protein sequence: CASSQETGQGGTEAFF.

V usage is TRBV4-1 and J usage is TRBJ1-3, with D possibly TRBD1 on 5 matching bases. CDR3 length equals 17 residues. CDR1 is MGHRA, CDR2 YSYEKL, per germline. The ends were cut back, 2 bases at V and 1 base at J, with 15 bases in the middle. CDR3: CASSQTGLAGSGNTIYF. CDR3 coding DNA: TGCGCCAGCAGCCAAACAGGCCTCGCGGGGTCTGGAAACACCATATATTTT.

V is TRBV30 and J is TRBJ2-7; 8 nucleotides line up with TRBD2. This CDR3 region has 15 residues. Germline trimming cut 8 bases from V and 3 bases from J; bases unmatched to any gene: 15. Per the germline V gene, CDR1 is GTSNPN and CDR2 is SVGIG (reference sequence). The CDR3 sequence is CAGGGKRENDYEQYV. The CDR3 DNA reads as TGTGCCGGGGGGGGGAAGCGGGAGAATGACTACGAGCAGTACGTC.